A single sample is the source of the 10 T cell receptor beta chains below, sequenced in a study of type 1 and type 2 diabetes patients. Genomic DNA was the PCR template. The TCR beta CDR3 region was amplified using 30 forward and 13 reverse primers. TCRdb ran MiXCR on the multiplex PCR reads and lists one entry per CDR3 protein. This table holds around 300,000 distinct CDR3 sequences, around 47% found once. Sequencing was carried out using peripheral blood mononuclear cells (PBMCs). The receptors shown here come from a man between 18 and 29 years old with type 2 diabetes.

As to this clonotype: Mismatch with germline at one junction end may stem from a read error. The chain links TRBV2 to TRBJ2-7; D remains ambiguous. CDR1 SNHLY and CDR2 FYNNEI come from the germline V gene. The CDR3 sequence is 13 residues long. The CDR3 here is CASSAQVSYKQYF. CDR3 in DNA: TGTGCCAGCAGTGCCCAGGTGAGCTACAAGCAGTACTTC. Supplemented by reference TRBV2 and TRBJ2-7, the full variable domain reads EPEVTQTPSHQVTQMGQEVILRCVPISNHLYFYWYRQILGQKVEFLVSFYNNEISEKSEIFDDQFSVERPDGSNFTLKIRSTKLEDSAMYFCASSAQVSYKQYFGPGTRLTVT.

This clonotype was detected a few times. The CDR3 region has the DNA TGTGCCAGCAGCCCAATAAAGGGACAGGGGGCCTACGAGCAGTACTTC. Its translation is CASSPIKGQGAYEQYF. This chain joins TRBV14 and TRBJ2-7, with 11 bases identical to TRBD1. Per the germline V gene, CDR1 is SGHDN and CDR2 is FVKESK. Unmatched junction bases numbered 7, after V lost 4 bases and J lost 2 bases. The CDR3 is made up of 16 amino acids.

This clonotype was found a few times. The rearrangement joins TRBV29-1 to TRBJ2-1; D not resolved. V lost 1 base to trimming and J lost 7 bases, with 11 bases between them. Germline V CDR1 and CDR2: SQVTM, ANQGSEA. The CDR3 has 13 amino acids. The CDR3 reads CSVEAQRLNEQFF. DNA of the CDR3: TGCAGCGTTGAAGCCCAACGGCTAAATGAGCAGTTCTTC.

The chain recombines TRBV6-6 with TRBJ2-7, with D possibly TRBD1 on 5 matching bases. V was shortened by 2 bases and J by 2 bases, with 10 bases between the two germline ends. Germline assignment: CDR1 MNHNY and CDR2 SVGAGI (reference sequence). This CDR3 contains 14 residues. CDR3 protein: CASSYEDKAYEQYF. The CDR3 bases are TGTGCCAGCAGTTACGAGGACAAGGCCTACGAGCAGTACTTC.

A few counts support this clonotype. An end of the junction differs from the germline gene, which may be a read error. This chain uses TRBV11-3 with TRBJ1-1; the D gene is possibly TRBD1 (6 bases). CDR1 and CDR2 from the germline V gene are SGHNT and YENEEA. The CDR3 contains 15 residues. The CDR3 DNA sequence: TGTGCCACCAGCAGGGGCGGGAACATGAACACTGAAGCTTTCTTT. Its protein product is CATSRGGNMNTEAFF. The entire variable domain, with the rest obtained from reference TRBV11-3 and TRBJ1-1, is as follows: EAGVVQSPRYKIIEKKQPVAFWCNPISGHNTLYWYLQNLGQGPELLIRYENEEAVDDSQLPKDRFSAERLKGVDSTLKIQPAELGDSAVYLCATSRGGNMNTEAFFGQGTRLTVV.

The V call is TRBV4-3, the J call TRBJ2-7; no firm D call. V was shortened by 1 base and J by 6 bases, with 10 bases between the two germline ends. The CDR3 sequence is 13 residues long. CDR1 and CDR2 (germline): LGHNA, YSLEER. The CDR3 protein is CASSQASTSEQYF. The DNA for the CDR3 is TGCGCCAGCAGCCAAGCGAGTACCTCCGAGCAGTACTTC.

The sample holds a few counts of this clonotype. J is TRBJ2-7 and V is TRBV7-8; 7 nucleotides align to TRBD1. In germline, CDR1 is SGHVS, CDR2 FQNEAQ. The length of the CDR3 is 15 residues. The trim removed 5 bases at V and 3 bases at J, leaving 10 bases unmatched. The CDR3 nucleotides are TGTGCCAGCAGCAGCTTAGCCAGGGGGAGCTACGAGCAGTACTTC. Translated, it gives CASSSLARGSYEQYF.

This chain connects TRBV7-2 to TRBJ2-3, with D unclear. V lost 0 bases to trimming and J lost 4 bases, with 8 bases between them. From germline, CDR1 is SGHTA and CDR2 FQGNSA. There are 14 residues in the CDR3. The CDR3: CASSLAVASDTQYF. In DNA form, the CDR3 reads TGTGCCAGCAGCTTAGCGGTAGCCTCAGATACGCAGTATTTT.

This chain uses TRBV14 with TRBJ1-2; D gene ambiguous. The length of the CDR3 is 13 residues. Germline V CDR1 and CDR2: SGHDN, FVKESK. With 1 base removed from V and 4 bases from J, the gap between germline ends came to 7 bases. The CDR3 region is CASSQGNSYGYTF. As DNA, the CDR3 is TGTGCCAGCAGCCAAGGCAACAGCTATGGCTACACCTTC. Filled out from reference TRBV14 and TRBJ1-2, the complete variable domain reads EAGVTQFPSHSVIEKGQTVTLRCDPISGHDNLYWYRRVMGKEIKFLLHFVKESKQDESGMPNNRFLAERTGGTYSTLKVQPAELEDSGVYFCASSQGNSYGYTFGSGTRLTVV.

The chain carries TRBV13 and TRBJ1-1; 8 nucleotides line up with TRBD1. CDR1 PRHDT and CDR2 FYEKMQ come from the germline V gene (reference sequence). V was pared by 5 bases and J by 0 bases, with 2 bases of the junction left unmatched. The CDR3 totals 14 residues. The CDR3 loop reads CASSPGGLNTEAFF. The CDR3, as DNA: TGTGCCAGCAGCCCAGGGGGCTTGAACACTGAAGCTTTCTTT. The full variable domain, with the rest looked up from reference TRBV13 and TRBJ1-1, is AAGVIQSPRHLIKEKRETATLKCYPIPRHDTVYWYQQGPGQDPQFLISFYEKMQSDKGSIPDRFSAQQFSDYHSELNMSSLELGDSALYFCASSPGGLNTEAFFGQGTRLTVV.